This TCR beta chain was found in a study of T-cell reconstitution after alpha-beta-depleted transplantation in children. This clonotype showed up many times. Looked up from germline, CDR1 is MNHEY and CDR2 is SMNVEV (reference sequence). Trimming stripped 7 bases from V and 3 bases from J, with 16 bases between. The CDR3 totals 14 residues. Preparation of the TCRbeta library involved a method that used unique molecular identifiers. Each CDR3 protein gets one entry after TCRdb re-called the PCR reads with MiXCR. The table has about 260,000 distinct CDR3 sequences, 7.5% to 9.5% seen once. The sequence was collected from a male patient younger than 18 who had a stem cell transplant for acute lymphoblastic leukemia, so the T cells may come from the graft donor. This sequence joins TRBV27 and TRBJ2-7; D possibly matches TRBD1 or TRBD2 (5 bases each). The sequences come from PBMCs, mostly from graft donor cells, collected 180 days after TCRalphabeta/CD19-depleted stem cell transplant. CDR3 loop: CASTTSGDGYEQYF. Written as DNA, the CDR3 is TGTGCCAGCACCACGAGTGGGGACGGCTACGAGCAGTACTTC.